The 7 T cell receptor beta chains in this list originate from one sample, sequenced in a study of cytomegalovirus exposure and HLA in healthy donors. Both 60 Vbeta primers and 13 Jbeta primers went into the PCR. Sequencing was performed with immunoSEQ multiplex PCR; in TCRdb, only in-frame clones are kept and a portion is missing. The sample lists around 170,000 clones, roughly 77% occurring once. Sequencing used PBMCs. All receptors derive from a woman between 50 and 59 years old in good health and CMV-seropositive.

The chain has TRBV10-1 and TRBJ1-4; TRBD1 matches 9 bases. J lost 2 bases, V lost 6 bases, and 13 bases had no gene match. There are 18 residues in the CDR3. The germline V gene has CDR1 WNHNN and CDR2 SYGVQD (reference sequence). This chain's CDR3 is CASRAGQGLCSTNEKLFF. CDR3 DNA sequence: TGCGCCAGCAGAGCGGGACAGGGTTTATGTTCGACTAATGAAAAACTGTTTTTT.

The chain has TRBV5-1 and TRBJ2-3; the match to TRBD2 covers 9 bases. V lost 4 bases and J lost 0; bases outside the gene matches: 6. The CDR3 length is 16 residues. CDR1 and CDR2 (germline): SGHRS, YFSETQ. The CDR3 region has the DNA TGCGCCAGCAGCCCCGGGACTAGCAGAAGCACAGATACGCAGTATTTT. Its protein product is CASSPGTSRSTDTQYF.

The chain recombines TRBV6-1 with TRBJ1-5, with D hard to call. In germline, CDR1 is MNHNS, CDR2 SASEGT. This CDR3 is 17 amino acids long. The ends were cut back, 0 bases at V and 2 bases at J, with 14 bases in the middle. The CDR3 protein is CASSEARLPAGNQPQHF. CDR3 in DNA: TGTGCCAGCAGTGAAGCCCGCCTCCCCGCAGGCAATCAGCCCCAGCATTTT.

The chain recombines TRBV28 with TRBJ1-1, with a possible D match to TRBD1 (5 bases). CDR3 size: 14 residues. Germline V CDR1 and CDR2: MDHEN, SYDVKM. V was cut by 5 bases and J by 1 base, with 11 bases left in between. The CDR3 region has the DNA TGTGCCAGCAGTCTCAGGGTTTCGAACACTGAAGCTTTCTTT. It is translated as CASSLRVSNTEAFF.

The V gene is TRBV2, the J gene TRBJ1-5; TRBD1 matches 9 bases. This CDR3 has 15 amino acids. The germline CDR1 and CDR2 sequences are SNHLY and FYNNEI. V shed 6 bases, J shed 4 bases, and the junction held 7 bases outside the gene matches. The CDR3 DNA sequence: TGTGCCAGCAGCGGGGACAGGGTTTTGAATCAGCCCCAGCATTTT. Protein sequence: CASSGDRVLNQPQHF.

The rearrangement joins TRBV7-9 to TRBJ2-7; D is perhaps TRBD2 (5 bases). Trimming cost V 6 bases and J 3 bases, with 15 bases left between them. The CDR3 length is 14 residues. Germline V gives CDR1 SEHNR, CDR2 FQNEAQ (reference sequence). The CDR3 coding sequence is TGTGCCAGCAGGAGTGGGAGTCGGAGCTACGAGCAGTACTTC. Its protein product is CASRSGSRSYEQYF. Using reference TRBV7-9 and TRBJ2-7 for the parts outside the CDR3, the full variable domain is DTGVSQNPRHKITKRGQNVTFRCDPISEHNRLYWYRQTLGQGPEFLTYFQNEAQLEKSRLLSDRFSAERPKGSFSTLEIQRTEQGDSAMYLCASRSGSRSYEQYFGPGTRLTVT.

The V gene is TRBV21-1, the J gene TRBJ2-7; TRBD2, as called in the table, went unchecked against the DNA. TRBV21-1 is assigned pseudogene status. The CDR3 contains 16 residues. The CDR3 DNA is TGTGCCAGCAGCGACGACCCCGGGAGACCCCCCTACGAGCAGTACTTC. Translating gives CASSDDPGRPPYEQYF.